These 16 T cell receptor beta chains originate from one sample sequenced in a study of cytomegalovirus exposure and HLA in healthy donors. In the PCR, 60 Vbeta and 13 Jbeta primers were used. Produced via immunoSEQ multiplex PCR; TCRdb's table is partial and in-frame only. The repertoire holds about 200,000 clones, with 79% as singletons. Sequencing input: PBMCs. Receptors were obtained from a woman aged 25 to 39 in good health and CMV-seropositive.

This rearrangement joins TRBV5-1 to TRBJ1-2; 7 bases are shared with TRBD1. The CDR3 covers 14 residues. Germline CDR1 SGHRS, CDR2 YFSETQ. The trim removed 1 base at V and 7 bases at J, leaving 7 bases unmatched. CDR3 residues: CASSLTLEGAGYTF. CDR3 DNA sequence: TGCGCCAGCAGCTTGACCTTGGAGGGGGCTGGCTACACCTTC.

This clone has more than one count but fewer than ten. This chain links TRBV5-1 with TRBJ2-7; 8 bases are shared with TRBD1. The V gene end was trimmed by 3 bases and the J gene end by 3 bases; junction bases not matched to a gene: 5. The germline V gene has CDR1 SGHRS and CDR2 YFSETQ. The CDR3 extends over 14 amino acids. The DNA of the CDR3 is TGCGCCAGCAGCTCCCAGGGGGCTCTCTACGAGCAGTACTTC. Translation gives CASSSQGALYEQYF.

This clone was recorded only once. The rearrangement links TRBV11-3 to TRBJ1-1; TRBD1 matches 9 bases. The junction had 2 bases not matched to a gene; V was cut back by 2 bases and J by 1 base. Germline V gene lookup returns CDR1 SGHNT and CDR2 YENEEA. There are 15 residues in the CDR3. This CDR3 reads CASSLRTGANTEAFF. Here the CDR3 DNA reads TGTGCCAGCAGCTTACGGACAGGGGCGAACACTGAAGCTTTCTTT.

This sequence joins TRBV27 and TRBJ2-1, with 10 nucleotides matching TRBD2. V shed 2 bases and J 4 bases; nucleotides not matched to a gene: 5. Germline assignment: CDR1 MNHEY and CDR2 SMNVEV (reference sequence). The length of the CDR3 is 16 residues. CDR3 loop: CASSLKPSGRYNEQFF. CDR3 sequence (DNA): TGTGCCAGCAGTTTAAAGCCTAGCGGGAGATACAATGAGCAGTTCTTC.

The chain recombines TRBV19 with TRBJ2-3; 8 nucleotides agree with TRBD2. The CDR3 loop spans 14 amino acids. Germline assignment: CDR1 LNHDA and CDR2 SQIVND (reference sequence). V shed 5 bases and J 4 bases; nucleotides not matched to a gene: 5. In DNA, the CDR3 is TGTGCCAGTAGTGCGGGGGGAGCGGCAGATACGCAGTATTTT. It specifies CASSAGGAADTQYF.

This chain connects TRBV29-1 to TRBJ2-2, with TRBD2 identical over 8 bases. This CDR3 has 15 amino acids. The V segment lost 4 bases and the J segment 6 bases; nucleotides outside the gene matches: 10. The germline CDR1 and CDR2 sequences are SQVTM and ANQGSEA. DNA of the CDR3: TGCAGCGTTGGTCTCCCGGGACTAGACGCCGGGGAGCTGTTTTTT. Translation: CSVGLPGLDAGELFF.

J is TRBJ1-2 and V is TRBV29-1; D is possibly TRBD1 (5 bases). The germline V and J ends were trimmed by 4 bases and 8 bases, with 14 bases remaining between them. The CDR3 totals 12 residues. Germline loops: CDR1 SQVTM, CDR2 ANQGSEA. The CDR3 here is CSVAALGGGYTF. In DNA form, the CDR3 reads TGCAGCGTTGCGGCCTTGGGGGGAGGCTACACCTTC.

The chain couples TRBV4-2 to TRBJ1-2; 9 nucleotides line up with TRBD1. Trimming removed 6 bases from V and 5 bases from J; junction bases left unmatched: 10. In germline, CDR1 is LGHNA, CDR2 YNFKEQ. The CDR3 has 15 amino acids. The CDR3 reads CASRLADRGGYGYTF. In DNA form, the CDR3 reads TGTGCCAGCAGACTTGCCGACAGGGGGGGATATGGCTACACCTTC.

The genes are TRBV6-5 and TRBJ2-2, with D possibly being TRBD2 (6 bases). Germline CDR1 reads MNHEY; CDR2 reads SVGAGI. This CDR3 has 15 residues. V lost 5 bases to trimming and J lost 6 bases, with 16 bases between them. DNA for the CDR3: TGTGCCAGCAGTCCCCCTCTAGCGTTGGCCGGGGAGCTGTTTTTT. Its protein is CASSPPLALAGELFF.

The gene calls are TRBV27 and TRBJ2-1; 11 bases line up with TRBD2. The CDR3 covers 14 residues. From germline, CDR1 is MNHEY and CDR2 SMNVEV (reference sequence). The CDR3 is CVARGTSGPNEQFF. CDR3 in DNA: TGTGTGGCGCGGGGGACTAGCGGCCCCAATGAGCAGTTCTTC.

The V call is TRBV4-1, the J call TRBJ2-2; D unresolved. Germline V gene lookup returns CDR1 MGHRA and CDR2 YSYEKL. This CDR3 is built from 16 residues. Trimming took 0 bases from V and 5 from J, leaving 13 bases between them. The CDR3 DNA sequence: TGCGCCAGCAGCCAAGAGTCGAACATTATAACCGGGGAGCTGTTTTTT. Translated: CASSQESNIITGELFF.

V and J are TRBV30 and TRBJ2-1; 9 positions agree with TRBD1. Trimming took 4 bases from V and 4 from J; bases not matched to a gene: 2. CDR1 and CDR2 (germline): GTSNPN, SVGIG (reference sequence). The CDR3 runs to 13 residues. CDR3 in amino acids: CAWNRGQYNEQFF. In DNA form, the CDR3 reads TGTGCCTGGAACAGGGGGCAGTACAATGAGCAGTTCTTC.

In this sample, this clone turned up a few times. This chain links TRBV5-5 with TRBJ2-1; 7 nucleotides match TRBD2. V lost 2 bases to trimming and J lost 5 bases; unmatched junction nucleotides: 4. CDR1 and CDR2 (germline): SGHKS, YYEKEE (reference sequence). CDR3 length equals 14 residues. The CDR3 coding sequence is TGTGCCAGCAGCTTAGGGACTACCGACAATGAGCAGTTCTTC. Translation: CASSLGTTDNEQFF.

This clone was counted between two and nine times. The chain employs TRBV7-9 and TRBJ1-1, with unresolved D. The CDR3 runs to 14 residues. CDR1 SEHNR and CDR2 FQNEAQ come from the germline V gene (reference sequence). V was pared by 5 bases and J by 4 bases, with 14 bases between. CDR3 sequence reads: CASSAFRGSTEAFF. Here the CDR3 DNA reads TGTGCCAGCAGCGCCTTCCGGGGTTCCACTGAAGCTTTCTTT.

The chain carries TRBV6-5 and TRBJ2-7; 8 bases line up with TRBD1. After removal of 4 bases from V and 1 base from J, the junction contained 6 bases not matched to a gene. The CDR3 sequence is 15 residues long. Germline V gives CDR1 MNHEY, CDR2 SVGAGI. DNA for the CDR3: TGTGCCAGCAGTTTCACAGGGGGGAGATCCTACGAGCAGTACTTC. It yields the protein CASSFTGGRSYEQYF.

This clone was seen a few times. The CDR3 region has the DNA TGTGCCAGCAGCACAGGGAATACTGAAGCTTTCTTT. Amino acids: CASSTGNTEAFF. The chain recombines TRBV11-2 with TRBJ1-1; D is perhaps TRBD1 (6 bases). The CDR3 runs 12 residues. V was trimmed by 5 bases and J by 5 bases, leaving 9 bases between them. CDR1 SGHAT and CDR2 FQNNGV come from the germline V gene.